This TCR beta chain stems from a study of shared clonotypes between healthy human individuals. Naive CD8 populations comprised CD45RO-negative cells positively selected for CCR7, excluding terminally differentiated effector memory CD45RA+ cells. Looked up from germline, CDR1 is SGHRS and CDR2 is YFSETQ. The V and J ends lost 0 bases and 5 bases, in that order; junction bases with no gene match: 5. This CDR3 has 15 residues. Some clones are missing from TCRdb's copy, which holds only in-frame ones; the method was immunoSEQ multiplex PCR. The data show approximately 840,000 clones, approximately 97% seen once.

Sequencing was performed on naive CD8+ T cells sorted from blood. The clonotype comes from a man younger than 45 in good health. The chain joins TRBV5-1 to TRBJ2-7, with 10 bases matching TRBD2. CDR3 protein: CASSLDLAGADEQYF. CDR3 sequence (DNA): TGCGCCAGCAGCTTGGACCTAGCGGGAGCGGACGAGCAGTACTTC.